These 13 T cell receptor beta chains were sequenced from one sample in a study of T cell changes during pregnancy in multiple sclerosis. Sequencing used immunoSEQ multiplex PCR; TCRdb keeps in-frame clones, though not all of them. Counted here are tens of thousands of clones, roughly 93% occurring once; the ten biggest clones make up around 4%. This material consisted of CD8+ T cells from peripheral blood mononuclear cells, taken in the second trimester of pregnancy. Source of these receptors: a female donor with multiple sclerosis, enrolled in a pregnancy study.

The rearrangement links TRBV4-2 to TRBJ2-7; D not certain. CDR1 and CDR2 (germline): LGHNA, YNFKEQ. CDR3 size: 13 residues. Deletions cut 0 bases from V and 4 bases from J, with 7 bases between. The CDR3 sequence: CASSQDVTYEQYF. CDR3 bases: TGTGCCAGCAGCCAAGATGTCACATACGAGCAGTACTTC.

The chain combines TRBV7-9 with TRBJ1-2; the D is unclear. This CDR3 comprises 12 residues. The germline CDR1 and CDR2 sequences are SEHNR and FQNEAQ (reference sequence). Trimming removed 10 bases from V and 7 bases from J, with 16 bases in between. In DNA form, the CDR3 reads TGTGCCACCTCCCTGGCGGGGTCTGGCTACACCTTC. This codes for CATSLAGSGYTF.

CDR3 region: CASRELATNEKLFF. CDR3 in DNA: TGTGCCAGCAGGGAGTTAGCAACTAATGAAAAACTGTTTTTT. The chain combines TRBV2 with TRBJ1-4; D gene ambiguous. CDR1 is SNHLY and CDR2 is FYNNEI in the germline V gene. V gave up 6 bases and J gave up 0 bases, with 8 bases separating them. The CDR3 has 14 residues.

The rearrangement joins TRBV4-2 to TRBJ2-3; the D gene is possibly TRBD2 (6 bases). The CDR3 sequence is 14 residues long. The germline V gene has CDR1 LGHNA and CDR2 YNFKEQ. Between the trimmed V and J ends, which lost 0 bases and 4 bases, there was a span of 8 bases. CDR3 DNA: TGTGCCAGCAGCCAAGAGCGGGGTGCAGATACGCAGTATTTT. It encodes CASSQERGADTQYF.

CDR3 bases: TGTGCCAGCAGTTTCCCAGGACAGGGGATGCATGAGCAGTTCTTC. Amino acid sequence: CASSFPGQGMHEQFF. The V gene is TRBV27, the J gene TRBJ2-1; 9 bases are shared with TRBD1. The CDR3 is made up of 15 amino acids. Germline V gene sequence: CDR1 MNHEY, CDR2 SMNVEV (reference sequence). Losses at the gene ends were 3 bases for V and 8 bases for J; bases not matched to a gene: 8.

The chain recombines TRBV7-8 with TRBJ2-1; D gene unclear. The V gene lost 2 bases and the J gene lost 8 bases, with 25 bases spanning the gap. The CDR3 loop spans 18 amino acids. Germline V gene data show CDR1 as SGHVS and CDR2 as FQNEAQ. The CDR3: CASSLPSGWARQTDEQFF. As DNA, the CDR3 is TGTGCCAGCAGCTTACCGAGTGGTTGGGCCCGCCAAACGGATGAGCAGTTCTTC.

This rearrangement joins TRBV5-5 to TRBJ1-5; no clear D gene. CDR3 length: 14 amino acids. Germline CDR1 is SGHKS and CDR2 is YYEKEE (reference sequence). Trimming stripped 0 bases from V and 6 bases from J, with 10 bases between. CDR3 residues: CASSLGLAGQPQHF. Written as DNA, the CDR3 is TGTGCCAGCAGCTTGGGACTAGCGGGTCAGCCCCAGCATTTT.

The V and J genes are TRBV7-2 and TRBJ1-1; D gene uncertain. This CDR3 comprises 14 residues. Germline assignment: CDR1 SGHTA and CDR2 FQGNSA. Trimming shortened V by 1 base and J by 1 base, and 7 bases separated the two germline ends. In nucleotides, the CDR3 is TGTGCCAGCAGCTTAGGGGGAGGGAACACTGAAGCTTTCTTT. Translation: CASSLGGGNTEAFF.

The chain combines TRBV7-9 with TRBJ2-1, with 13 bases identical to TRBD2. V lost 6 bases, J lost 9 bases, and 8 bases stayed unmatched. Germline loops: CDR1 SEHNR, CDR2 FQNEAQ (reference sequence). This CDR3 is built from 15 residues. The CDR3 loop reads CASSSGLAGEPEQFF. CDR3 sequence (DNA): TGTGCCAGCAGTAGCGGACTAGCGGGAGAGCCTGAGCAGTTCTTC.

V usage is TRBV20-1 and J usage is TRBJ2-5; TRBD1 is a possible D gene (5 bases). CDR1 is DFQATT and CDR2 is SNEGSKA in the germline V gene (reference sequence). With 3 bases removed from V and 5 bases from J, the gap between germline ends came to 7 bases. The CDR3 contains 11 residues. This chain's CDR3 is CSASPGETQYF. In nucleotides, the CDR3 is TGCAGTGCTAGCCCAGGGGAGACCCAGTACTTC.

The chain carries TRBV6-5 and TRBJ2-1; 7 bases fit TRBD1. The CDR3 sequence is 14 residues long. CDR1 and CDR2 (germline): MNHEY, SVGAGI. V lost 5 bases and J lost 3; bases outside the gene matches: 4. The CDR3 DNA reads TGTGCCAGCAGTACGGGACAGTTCTACAATGAGCAGTTCTTC. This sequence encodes CASSTGQFYNEQFF.

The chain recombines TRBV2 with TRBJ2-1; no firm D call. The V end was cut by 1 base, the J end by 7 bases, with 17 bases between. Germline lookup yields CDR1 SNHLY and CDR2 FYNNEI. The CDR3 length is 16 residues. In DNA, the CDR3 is TGTGCCAGCAGTGAAGAAAGCAGCGCTCTGGTGAATGAGCAGTTCTTC. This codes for CASSEESSALVNEQFF. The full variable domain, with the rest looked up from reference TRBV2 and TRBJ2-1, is EPEVTQTPSHQVTQMGQEVILRCVPISNHLYFYWYRQILGQKVEFLVSFYNNEISEKSEIFDDQFSVERPDGSNFTLKIRSTKLEDSAMYFCASSEESSALVNEQFFGPGTRLTVL.

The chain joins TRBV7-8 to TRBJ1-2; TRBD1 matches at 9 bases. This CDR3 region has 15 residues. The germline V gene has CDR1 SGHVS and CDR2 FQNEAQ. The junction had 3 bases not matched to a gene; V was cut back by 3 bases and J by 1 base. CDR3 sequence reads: CASSLGDRDNYGYTF. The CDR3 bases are TGTGCCAGCAGCTTGGGGGACAGGGATAACTATGGCTACACCTTC.